The rows below give T cell receptor beta chains drawn from one sample of a study of chemoradiotherapy in HPV16-positive cancers. Assay used: immunoSEQ multiplex PCR; TCRdb lists only in-frame clones, some missing. The table has about 5,000 clones, around 88% seen once; the top ten hold about a quarter. The sequencing here drew on blood, taken from a patient who underwent chemoradiotherapy. These receptors all come from a human donor with HPV-associated anogenital cancer. Each CDR3 is given with its conserved first and last residue. D genes are given only for firm matches. Part of the rows lack a size; the others show once, few, many or a class for expanded clones.

d_call | j_call | clone_size | v_call | cdr3_nt | cdr3_aa
TRBD2 | TRBJ2-7 | NA | TRBV28 | TGTGTCAGCACGGGGGGTCTCTCCTACGAGCAGTACTTC | CVSTGGLSYEQYF
TRBD2 | TRBJ2-1 | NA | TRBV5-4 | TGTGCCAGCAGCTGGGGGGGGGCTAGCGGGAGGGCCGATGAGCAGTTCTTC | CASSWGGASGRADEQFF
TRBD2 | TRBJ2-1 | NA | TRBV7-9 | TGTGCCAGCACCCTGCCAGCGGGGGGCACCCGGTTCTTC | CASTLPAGGTRFF
TRBD1 | TRBJ1-5 | NA | TRBV18 | TGTGCCAGCTCGGGACAGAGCAATCAGCCCCAGCATTTT | CASSGQSNQPQHF
TRBD2 | TRBJ2-3 | NA | TRBV5-1 | TGCGCCAGCAGCCCTAGACTAGCGGCAGATACGCAGTATTTT | CASSPRLAADTQYF
NA | TRBJ2-7 | NA | TRBV29-1 | TGCAGCGTTGAAGATACCCGCCGGAGGGGCTACGAGCAGTACTTC | CSVEDTRRRGYEQYF
NA | TRBJ1-1 | NA | TRBV30 | TGTGCCTGGAGTGTAGGCAGGGACACTGAAGCTTTCTTT | CAWSVGRDTEAFF
TRBD1 | TRBJ1-5 | NA | TRBV6-5 | TGTGCCAGCAGTTCGGACAGGGCCGCCGGGAATCAGCCCCAGCATTTT | CASSSDRAAGNQPQHF
TRBD2 | TRBJ2-5 | NA | TRBV10-1 | TGCGCCAGAGGGCGGGGTCCCGGGACTAGCCGAGCCCAGTACTTC | CARGRGPGTSRAQYF
TRBD2 | TRBJ2-3 | NA | TRBV5-4 | TGTGCCAGCAGCCCTCTAGCGGGGGGGGCTACAGATACGCAGTATTTT | CASSPLAGGATDTQYF
TRBD2 | TRBJ2-3 | NA | TRBV28 | TGTGCCAGCACCAGCGGGGGGGCAATAGATACGCAGTATTTT | CASTSGGAIDTQYF
NA | TRBJ1-5 | once | TRBV2 | TGTGCCAGCAGGCCCAGTTGGGCCGTCGGGAATCAGCCCCAGCATTTT | CASRPSWAVGNQPQHF
NA | TRBJ2-3 | NA | TRBV7-3 | TGTGCCAGCAGCAGGTACGGCGCGGCCGGGGCAGATACGCAGTATTTT | CASSRYGAAGADTQYF
NA | TRBJ2-5 | NA | TRBV5-1 | TGCGCCAGCAGCCAATACCAAGAGACCCAGTACTTC | CASSQYQETQYF
NA | TRBJ2-2 | NA | TRBV5-6 | TGTGCCAGCAGCACCGGAATGTCACTCACCGGGGAGCTGTTTTTT | CASSTGMSLTGELFF
NA | TRBJ1-5 | NA | TRBV6-1 | TGTGCCAGCAGTCGAATCCGGGAGTCGAATCAGCCCCAGCATTTT | CASSRIRESNQPQHF
TRBD1 | TRBJ2-1 | once | TRBV6-5 | TGTGCCAGCAGTTACTCCAGACAGGGCTACAATGAGCAGTTCTTC | CASSYSRQGYNEQFF
NA | TRBJ1-4 | once | TRBV11-2 | TGTGCCAGCAGCTTAGATTCTTGGGGTCAGGGTGAAAAACTGTTTTTT | CASSLDSWGQGEKLFF
TRBD1 | TRBJ2-7 | NA | TRBV6-1 | TGTGCCAGCAGTGGCAGTCCATTACTTACGGGACAGGGAACCTACGAGCAGTACTTC | CASSGSPLLTGQGTYEQYF
NA | TRBJ2-7 | once | TRBV6-5 | TGTGCCAGCGCTCCCGGGTGGGGAAACTACGAGCAGTACTTC | CASAPGWGNYEQYF
TRBD2 | TRBJ2-1 | NA | TRBV7-7 | TGTGCCAGCAGCGCCGGACTAGCGGGAGGGCCCGGTGAGCAGTTCTTC | CASSAGLAGGPGEQFF
NA | TRBJ2-7 | NA | TRBV7-9 | TGTGCCAGCAGCTTATCTTCCCTTAACTACGAGCAGTACTTC | CASSLSSLNYEQYF
NA | TRBJ1-1 | NA | TRBV27 | TGTGCCAGCAGTTTGGGTTGGGGGGCCCCCACTGAAGCTTTCTTT | CASSLGWGAPTEAFF
TRBD1 | TRBJ2-1 | NA | TRBV6-5 | TGTGCCAGCAGCCCATGGACAGGGCAGAACAATGAGCAGTTCTTC | CASSPWTGQNNEQFF
NA | TRBJ2-2 | few | TRBV10-1 | TGCGCCAGCAGTGCTCAGAACACCGGGGAGCTGTTTTTT | CASSAQNTGELFF
TRBD1 | TRBJ2-5 | NA | TRBV11-2 | TGTGCCAGCAGCAAGGGGGCCGTCGAGACCCAGTACTTC | CASSKGAVETQYF
TRBD2 | TRBJ2-2 | NA | TRBV9 | TGTGCCAGCAGCTCCAGGGAGGGAAGCGGGAGTAACACCGGGGAGCTGTTTTTT | CASSSREGSGSNTGELFF
NA | TRBJ1-2 | NA | TRBV28 | TGTGCCAGCAGGCCGCGGGGGGGGGTAAGGCATGGCTACACCTTC | CASRPRGGVRHGYTF